The text below deals with one T cell receptor beta chain. MiXCR, run by TCRdb on the RT-PCR reads, gives a single entry per CDR3 protein. The sample yields around 700,000 distinct CDR3 sequences, 12% to 15% seen once. Germline V lookup: CDR1 SGDLS, CDR2 YYNGEE. The CDR3 extends over 12 amino acids. Trimming removed 4 bases at V and 13 bases at J, with 15 bases between. Source material: memory CD4+ T cells from blood. This TCR was recovered from a female donor in good health, serving as a healthy control. The gene calls are TRBV9 and TRBJ2-1; D ambiguous. The CDR3 nucleotides read TGTGCCAGCAGCTCCCGCGACGCGGAACAGTTCTTC. Protein sequence: CASSSRDAEQFF.